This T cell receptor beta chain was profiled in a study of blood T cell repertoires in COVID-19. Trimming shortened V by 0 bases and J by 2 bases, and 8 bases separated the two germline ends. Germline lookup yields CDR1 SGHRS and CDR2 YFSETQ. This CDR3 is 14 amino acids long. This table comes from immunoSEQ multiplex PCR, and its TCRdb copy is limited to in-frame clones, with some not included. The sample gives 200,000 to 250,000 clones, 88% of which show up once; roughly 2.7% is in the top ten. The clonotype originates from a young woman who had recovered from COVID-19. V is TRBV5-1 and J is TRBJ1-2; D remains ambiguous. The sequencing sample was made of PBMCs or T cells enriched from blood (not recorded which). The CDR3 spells CASSLVSGNYGYTF. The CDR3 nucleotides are TGCGCCAGCAGCTTGGTCTCGGGGAACTATGGCTACACCTTC.